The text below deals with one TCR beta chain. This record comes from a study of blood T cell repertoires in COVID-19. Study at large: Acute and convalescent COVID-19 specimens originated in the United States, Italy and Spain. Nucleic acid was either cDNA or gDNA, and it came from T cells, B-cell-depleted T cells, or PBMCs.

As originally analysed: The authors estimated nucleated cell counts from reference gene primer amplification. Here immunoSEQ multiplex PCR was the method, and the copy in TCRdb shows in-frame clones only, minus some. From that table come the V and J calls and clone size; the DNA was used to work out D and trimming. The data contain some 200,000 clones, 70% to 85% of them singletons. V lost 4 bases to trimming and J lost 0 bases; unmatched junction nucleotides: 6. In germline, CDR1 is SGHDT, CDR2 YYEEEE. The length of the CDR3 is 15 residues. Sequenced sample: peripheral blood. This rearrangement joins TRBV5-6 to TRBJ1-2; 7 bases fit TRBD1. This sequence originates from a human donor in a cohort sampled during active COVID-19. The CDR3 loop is CASSPGTDPNYGYTF. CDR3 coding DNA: TGTGCCAGCAGCCCCGGGACAGATCCTAACTATGGCTACACCTTC.